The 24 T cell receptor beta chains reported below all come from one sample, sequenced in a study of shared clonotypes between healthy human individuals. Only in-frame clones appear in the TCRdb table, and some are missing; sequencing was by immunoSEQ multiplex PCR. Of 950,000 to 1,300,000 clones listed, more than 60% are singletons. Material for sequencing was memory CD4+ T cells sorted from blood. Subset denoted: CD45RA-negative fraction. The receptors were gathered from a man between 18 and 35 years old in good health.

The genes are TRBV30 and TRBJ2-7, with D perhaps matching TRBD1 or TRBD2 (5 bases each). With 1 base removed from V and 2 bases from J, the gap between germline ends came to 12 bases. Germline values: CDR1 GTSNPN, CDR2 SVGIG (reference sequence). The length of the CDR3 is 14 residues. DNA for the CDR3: TGTGCCTGGAGTGCCCCGGGACCCACCTACGAGCAGTACTTC. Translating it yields CAWSAPGPTYEQYF.

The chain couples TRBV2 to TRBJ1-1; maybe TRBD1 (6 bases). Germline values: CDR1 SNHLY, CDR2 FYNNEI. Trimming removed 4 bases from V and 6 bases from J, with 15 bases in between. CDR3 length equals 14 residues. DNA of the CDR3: TGTGCCAGCAGTGTGATGAGGGGGGCGGCTGAAGCTTTCTTT. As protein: CASSVMRGAAEAFF.

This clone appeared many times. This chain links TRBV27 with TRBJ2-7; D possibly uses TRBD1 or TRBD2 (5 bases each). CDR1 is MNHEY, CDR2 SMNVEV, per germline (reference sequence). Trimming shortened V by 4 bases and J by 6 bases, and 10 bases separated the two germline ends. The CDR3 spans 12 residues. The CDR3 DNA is TGTGCCAGCAGTTCCCCAGGGACCGAGCAGTACTTC. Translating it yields CASSSPGTEQYF.

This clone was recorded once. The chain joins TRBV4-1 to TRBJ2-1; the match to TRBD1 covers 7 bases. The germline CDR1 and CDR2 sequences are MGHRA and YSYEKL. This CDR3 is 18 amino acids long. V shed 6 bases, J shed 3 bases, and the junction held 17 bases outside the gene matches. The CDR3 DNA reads TGCGCCAGCAGTCGAAGCACTTTAGGCGACAGGGTCTACAATGAGCAGTTCTTC. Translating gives CASSRSTLGDRVYNEQFF.

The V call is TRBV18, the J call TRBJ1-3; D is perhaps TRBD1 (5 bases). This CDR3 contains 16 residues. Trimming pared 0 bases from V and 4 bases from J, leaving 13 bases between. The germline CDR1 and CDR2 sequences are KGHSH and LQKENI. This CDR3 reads CASSPPLGTGGNTIYF. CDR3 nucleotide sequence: TGTGCCAGCTCACCACCGCTAGGGACGGGAGGAAACACCATATATTTT.

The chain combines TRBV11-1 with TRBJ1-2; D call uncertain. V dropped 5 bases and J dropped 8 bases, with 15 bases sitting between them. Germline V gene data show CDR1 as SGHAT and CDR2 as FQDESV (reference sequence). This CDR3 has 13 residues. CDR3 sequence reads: CASSPSPNVGYTF. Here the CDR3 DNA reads TGTGCCAGCAGCCCTTCCCCAAACGTGGGCTACACCTTC.

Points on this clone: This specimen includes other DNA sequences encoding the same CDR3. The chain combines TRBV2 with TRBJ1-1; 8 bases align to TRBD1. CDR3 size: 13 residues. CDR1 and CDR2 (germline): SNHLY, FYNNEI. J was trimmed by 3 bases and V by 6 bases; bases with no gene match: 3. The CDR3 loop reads CASSPDRDTEAFF. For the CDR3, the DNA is TGTGCCAGCAGCCCGGACAGGGACACTGAAGCTTTCTTT.

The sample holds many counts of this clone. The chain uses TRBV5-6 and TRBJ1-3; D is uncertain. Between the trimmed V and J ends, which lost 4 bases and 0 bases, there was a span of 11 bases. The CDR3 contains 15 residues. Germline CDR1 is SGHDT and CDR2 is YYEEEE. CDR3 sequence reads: CASSGREGSGNTIYF. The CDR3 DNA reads TGTGCCAGCAGCGGGAGAGAGGGCTCTGGAAACACCATATATTTT.

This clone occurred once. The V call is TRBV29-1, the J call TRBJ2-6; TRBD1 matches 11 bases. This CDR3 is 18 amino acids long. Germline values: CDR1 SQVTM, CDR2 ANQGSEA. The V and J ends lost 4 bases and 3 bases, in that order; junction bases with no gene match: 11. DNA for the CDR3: TGCAGCGTTGCTTACCGGGACAGGGGGTCTTTTGGGGCCAACGTCCTGACTTTC. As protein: CSVAYRDRGSFGANVLTF.

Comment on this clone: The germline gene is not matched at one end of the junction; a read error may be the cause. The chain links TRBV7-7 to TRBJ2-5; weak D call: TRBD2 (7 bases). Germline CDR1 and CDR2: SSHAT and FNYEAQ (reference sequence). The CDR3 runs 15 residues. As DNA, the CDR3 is TGTGCTAGCAGCTTGGCGGGGGCCCCGGGGGAGACCCAGTACTTC. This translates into CASSLAGAPGETQYF.

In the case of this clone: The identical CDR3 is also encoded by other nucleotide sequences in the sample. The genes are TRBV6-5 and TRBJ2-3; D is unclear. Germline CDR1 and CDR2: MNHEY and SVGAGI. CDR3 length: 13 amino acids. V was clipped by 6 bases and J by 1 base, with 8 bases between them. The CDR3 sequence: CASRGPGTDTQYF. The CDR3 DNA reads TGTGCCAGCAGGGGTCCAGGCACAGATACGCAGTATTTT.

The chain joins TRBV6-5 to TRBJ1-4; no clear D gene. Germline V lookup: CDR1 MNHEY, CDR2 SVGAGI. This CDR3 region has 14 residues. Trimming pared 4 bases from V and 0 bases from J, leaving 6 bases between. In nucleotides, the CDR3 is TGTGCCAGCAGTTCAGGATCAACTAATGAAAAACTGTTTTTT. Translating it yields CASSSGSTNEKLFF.

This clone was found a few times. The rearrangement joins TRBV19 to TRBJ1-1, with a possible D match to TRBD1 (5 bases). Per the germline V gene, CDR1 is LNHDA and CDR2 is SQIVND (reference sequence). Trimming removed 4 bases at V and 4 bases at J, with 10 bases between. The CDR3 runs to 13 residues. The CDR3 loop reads CASSTTATTEAFF. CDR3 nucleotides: TGTGCCAGTAGTACGACAGCAACCACTGAAGCTTTCTTT.

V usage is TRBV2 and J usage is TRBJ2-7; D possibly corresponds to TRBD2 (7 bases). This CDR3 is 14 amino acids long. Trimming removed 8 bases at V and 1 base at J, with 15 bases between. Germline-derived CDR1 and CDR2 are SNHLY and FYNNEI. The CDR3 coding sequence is TGTGCCAGCGGGAGGGGGGGCTTGTCCTACGAGCAGTACTTC. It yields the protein CASGRGGLSYEQYF.

The CDR3: CASSKNWRDASYEQYF. The CDR3 DNA reads TGTGCCAGCAGCAAAAACTGGCGGGATGCCTCCTACGAGCAGTACTTC. The gene calls are TRBV21-1 and TRBJ2-7; the listed D gene, TRBD2, was not tested against the DNA. TRBV21-1 is a recognized pseudogene. CDR3 length: 16 amino acids.

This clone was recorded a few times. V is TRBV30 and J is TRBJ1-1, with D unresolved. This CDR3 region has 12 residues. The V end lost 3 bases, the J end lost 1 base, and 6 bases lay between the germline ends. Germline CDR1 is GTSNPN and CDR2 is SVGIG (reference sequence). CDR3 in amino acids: CAWSQKNTEAFF. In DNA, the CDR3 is TGTGCCTGGAGCCAGAAGAACACTGAAGCTTTCTTT.

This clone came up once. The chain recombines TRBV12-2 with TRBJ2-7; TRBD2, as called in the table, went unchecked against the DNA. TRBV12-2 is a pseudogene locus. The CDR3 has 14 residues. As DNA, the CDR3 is TGTGCAAGTCGCTTAGCGCTGAGGGTCTACGAGCAGTACTTC. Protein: CASRLALRVYEQYF.

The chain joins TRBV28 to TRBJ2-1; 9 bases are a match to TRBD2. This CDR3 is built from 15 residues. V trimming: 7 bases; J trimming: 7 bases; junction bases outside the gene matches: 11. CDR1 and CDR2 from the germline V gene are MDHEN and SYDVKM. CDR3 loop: CASTLGPSGVNEQFF. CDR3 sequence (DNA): TGTGCCAGCACCTTGGGACCTAGCGGGGTGAATGAGCAGTTCTTC.

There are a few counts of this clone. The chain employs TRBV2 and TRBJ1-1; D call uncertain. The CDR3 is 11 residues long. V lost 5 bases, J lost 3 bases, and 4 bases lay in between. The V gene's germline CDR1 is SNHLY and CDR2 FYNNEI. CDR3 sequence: CASSQDTEAFF. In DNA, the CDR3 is TGTGCCAGCAGTCAAGACACTGAAGCTTTCTTT.

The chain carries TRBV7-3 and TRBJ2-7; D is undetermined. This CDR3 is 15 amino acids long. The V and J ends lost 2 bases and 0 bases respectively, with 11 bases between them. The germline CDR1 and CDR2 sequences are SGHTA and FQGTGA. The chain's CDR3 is CASSLQGGNSYEQYF. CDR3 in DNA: TGTGCCAGCAGCTTACAAGGCGGAAACTCCTACGAGCAGTACTTC. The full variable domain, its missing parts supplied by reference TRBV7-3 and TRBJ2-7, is GAGVSQTPSNKVTEKGKYVELRCDPISGHTALYWYRQSLGQGPEFLIYFQGTGAADDSGLPNDRFFAVRPEGSVSTLKIQRTERGDSAVYLCASSLQGGNSYEQYFGPGTRLTVT.

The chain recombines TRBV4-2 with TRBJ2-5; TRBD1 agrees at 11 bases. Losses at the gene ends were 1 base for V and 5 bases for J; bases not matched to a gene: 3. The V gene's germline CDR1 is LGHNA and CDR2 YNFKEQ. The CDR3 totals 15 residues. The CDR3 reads CASSQAGTGGETQYF. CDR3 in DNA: TGTGCCAGCAGCCAAGCCGGGACAGGGGGGGAGACCCAGTACTTC.

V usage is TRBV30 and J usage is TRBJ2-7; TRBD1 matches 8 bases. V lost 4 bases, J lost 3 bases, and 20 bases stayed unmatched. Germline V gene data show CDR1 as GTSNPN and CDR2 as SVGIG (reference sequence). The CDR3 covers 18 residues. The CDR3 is CAWNRDRLYGSTDYEQYF. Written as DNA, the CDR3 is TGTGCCTGGAATCGGGACAGGTTATACGGATCAACGGACTACGAGCAGTACTTC.

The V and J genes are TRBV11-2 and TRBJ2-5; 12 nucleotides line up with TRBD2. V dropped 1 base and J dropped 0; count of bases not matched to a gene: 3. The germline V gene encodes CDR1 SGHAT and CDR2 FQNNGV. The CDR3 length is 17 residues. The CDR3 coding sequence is TGTGCCAGCAGCTTAGGGACTAGCGGGATCCACCAAGAGACCCAGTACTTC. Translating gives CASSLGTSGIHQETQYF.

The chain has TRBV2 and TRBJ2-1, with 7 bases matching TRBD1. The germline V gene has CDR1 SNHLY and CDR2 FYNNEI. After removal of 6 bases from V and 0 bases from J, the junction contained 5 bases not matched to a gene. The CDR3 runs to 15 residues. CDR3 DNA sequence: TGTGCCAGCAGGAGGACAGGAAGCTCCTACAATGAGCAGTTCTTC. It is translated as CASRRTGSSYNEQFF.